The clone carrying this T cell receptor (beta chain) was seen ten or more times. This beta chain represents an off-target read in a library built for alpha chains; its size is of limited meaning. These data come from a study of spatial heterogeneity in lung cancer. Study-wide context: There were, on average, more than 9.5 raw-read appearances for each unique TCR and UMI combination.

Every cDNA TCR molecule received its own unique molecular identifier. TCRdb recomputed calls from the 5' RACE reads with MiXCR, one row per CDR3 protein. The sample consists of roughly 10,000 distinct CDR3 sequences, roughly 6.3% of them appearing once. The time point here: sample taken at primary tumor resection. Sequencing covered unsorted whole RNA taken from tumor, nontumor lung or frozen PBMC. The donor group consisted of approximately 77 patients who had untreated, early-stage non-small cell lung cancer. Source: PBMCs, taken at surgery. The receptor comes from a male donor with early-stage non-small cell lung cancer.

CDR3 loop: CASSPEGGGNTGELFF. The CDR3 nucleotides are TGCGCCAGCAGCCCCGAAGGTGGGGGAAACACCGGGGAGCTGTTTTTT. This sequence joins TRBV5-1 and TRBJ2-2; TRBD1 or TRBD2 may be the D gene (5 bases each). The CDR3 runs 16 residues. Trimming cost V 4 bases and J 2 bases, with 15 bases left between them. Germline V CDR1 and CDR2: SGHRS, YFSETQ.